The 15 T cell receptor beta chains given below trace back to one sample, sequenced in a study of beta chain features in type 1 diabetes. For these TCRs, the target antigens are not known. Study-level findings and limits: Within each of all four CD4+ subsets, Type 1 diabetes patients had TCRB CDR3s that were moderately but significantly shorter.

As every portion of the isolated RNA was reverse transcribed, the sequencing read expressed TCRB transcripts. Assay used: immunoSEQ multiplex PCR; TCRdb lists only in-frame clones, some missing. This table holds about 650,000 clones, approximately 13% found once. The material sequenced was naive CD4+ T cells from blood. These receptor sequences come from a man younger than 45 with type 1 diabetes.

The chain joins TRBV5-1 to TRBJ1-1; D is ambiguous. The V end lost 2 bases, the J end lost 1 base, and 9 bases lay between the germline ends. Germline assignment: CDR1 SGHRS and CDR2 YFSETQ. The CDR3 runs 14 residues. For the CDR3, the DNA is TGCGCCAGCAGCTTTTCCGGCTCGAACACTGAAGCTTTCTTT. It specifies CASSFSGSNTEAFF.

This clone was seen more than once but under ten times. The V and J genes are TRBV10-3 and TRBJ2-2, with D perhaps TRBD2 (6 bases). This CDR3 is built from 17 residues. Trimming took 8 bases from V and 8 from J, leaving 27 bases between them. CDR1 and CDR2 (germline): ENHRY, SYGVKD. The CDR3 spells CAIPAGTRTPNGGELFF. CDR3 nucleotides: TGTGCCATCCCCGCGGGGACCCGCACCCCTAACGGGGGGGAGCTGTTTTTT.

V is TRBV30 and J is TRBJ1-5; the D gene is possibly TRBD1 (5 bases). Per the germline V gene, CDR1 is GTSNPN and CDR2 is SVGIG (reference sequence). Trimming pared 1 base from V and 3 bases from J, leaving 10 bases between. The CDR3 has 14 amino acids. CDR3 sequence: CAWSDGHYNQPQHF. CDR3 DNA sequence: TGTGCCTGGAGTGACGGACATTACAATCAGCCCCAGCATTTT.

This CDR3 is CASSLILTGELFF. The CDR3 DNA reads TGTGCCAGCAGCCTCATACTCACCGGGGAGCTGTTTTTT. The J gene is TRBJ2-2, the V gene TRBV9; no definite D call. Germline CDR1 and CDR2: SGDLS and YYNGEE. V was cut by 4 bases and J by 4 bases, with 8 bases left in between. This CDR3 region has 13 residues.

This clone was counted between two and nine times. This may stem from a read error, because a much larger clone lies one nucleotide away. This chain connects TRBV6-5 to TRBJ1-3; D gene ambiguous. Germline V gene data show CDR1 as MNHEY and CDR2 as SVGAGI. This CDR3 is built from 13 residues. The germline V and J ends were trimmed by 6 bases and 0 bases, with 6 bases remaining between them. The CDR3 DNA follows: TGTGCCAGCAGCTTAGACTCTGGAAACACCATATATTTT. It yields the protein CASSLDSGNTIYF.

The rearrangement uses TRBV9 and TRBJ1-1; D gene ambiguous. The CDR3 spans 13 residues. Trimming took off 4 bases at V and 1 base at J, with 8 bases between the two ends. CDR1 and CDR2 from the germline V gene are SGDLS and YYNGEE. CDR3 coding DNA: TGTGCCAGCAGCATAGCACAGAACACTGAAGCTTTCTTT. Its translation is CASSIAQNTEAFF.

This clone was detected only a few times. The chain joins TRBV5-1 to TRBJ2-4; 11 bases are shared with TRBD1. Germline trimming cut 3 bases from V and 3 bases from J; bases unmatched to any gene: 5. Germline values: CDR1 SGHRS, CDR2 YFSETQ. This CDR3 is built from 16 residues. CDR3 DNA sequence: TGCGCCAGCAGCTCGGACAGGGGGCAAGTCAAAAACATTCAGTACTTC. This translates into CASSSDRGQVKNIQYF. Filled out from reference TRBV5-1 and TRBJ2-4, the complete variable domain reads KAGVTQTPRYLIKTRGQQVTLSCSPISGHRSVSWYQQTPGQGLQFLFEYFSETQRNKGNFPGRFSGRQFSNSRSEMNVSTLELGDSALYLCASSSDRGQVKNIQYFGAGTRLSVL.

With respect to this clone: Other DNA sequences in the sample encode the same CDR3. The rearrangement links TRBV7-2 to TRBJ1-5; no clear D. Germline CDR1 reads SGHTA; CDR2 reads FQGNSA. V was shortened by 1 base and J by 4 bases, with 8 bases between the two germline ends. There are 14 residues in the CDR3. CDR3 DNA sequence: TGTGCCAGCAGCTTAGAGGCGGGAAATCAGCCCCAGCATTTT. Protein sequence: CASSLEAGNQPQHF.

This sequence joins TRBV4-3 and TRBJ2-3; 12 bases line up with TRBD2. The CDR3 runs to 15 residues. J was trimmed by 8 bases and V by 2 bases; bases with no gene match: 5. From germline, CDR1 is LGHNA and CDR2 YSLEER. This CDR3 is CASSQSGLAGATQYF. CDR3 bases: TGCGCCAGCAGCCAATCGGGACTAGCGGGTGCTACGCAGTATTTT.

The chain has TRBV7-2 and TRBJ2-2; D gene unclear. CDR3 length equals 13 residues. The germline V gene encodes CDR1 SGHTA and CDR2 FQGNSA. V lost 1 base and J lost 3, with 3 bases in between. The CDR3 DNA reads TGTGCCAGCAGCTTAGTGTACACCGGGGAGCTGTTTTTT. Translation: CASSLVYTGELFF.

This chain connects TRBV19 to TRBJ2-3; D remains ambiguous. CDR1 is LNHDA, CDR2 SQIVND, per germline (reference sequence). CDR3 length equals 14 residues. Trimming pared 1 base from V and 0 bases from J, leaving 5 bases between. The CDR3 DNA follows: TGTGCCAGTAGTATAGTGGATAGCACAGATACGCAGTATTTT. Protein: CASSIVDSTDTQYF.

This clone showed up just a few times. The V and J genes are TRBV7-2 and TRBJ2-5; 12 bases map to TRBD2. The V and J ends lost 4 bases and 4 bases, in that order; junction bases with no gene match: 7. This CDR3 comprises 16 residues. Germline V gene data show CDR1 as SGHTA and CDR2 as FQGNSA. CDR3 sequence reads: CASSSTSGGDRETQYF. The CDR3 DNA reads as TGTGCCAGCAGCTCGACTAGCGGGGGAGATAGAGAGACCCAGTACTTC. The full variable domain, its missing parts supplied by reference TRBV7-2 and TRBJ2-5, is GAGVSQSPSNKVTEKGKDVELRCDPISGHTALYWYRQSLGQGLEFLIYFQGNSAPDKSGLPSDRFSAERTGGSVSTLTIQRTQQEDSAVYLCASSSTSGGDRETQYFGPGTRLLVL.

This clone has just one count. The V gene is TRBV30, the J gene TRBJ1-4; D not certain. The CDR3 consists of 14 residues. The V end lost 0 bases, the J end lost 6 bases, and 11 bases lay between the germline ends. Looked up from germline, CDR1 is GTSNPN and CDR2 is SVGIG (reference sequence). The CDR3 loop reads CAWSVLSGYEKLFF. In DNA, the CDR3 is TGTGCCTGGAGTGTACTGTCCGGATATGAAAAACTGTTTTTT.

CDR3 in DNA: TGTGCCAGCTCACCTATTCGGGATTCGACCTACAATGAGCAGTTCTTC. This codes for CASSPIRDSTYNEQFF. The chain is built from TRBV18 and TRBJ2-1; maybe TRBD2 (5 bases). Germline-derived CDR1 and CDR2 are KGHSH and LQKENI. The CDR3 sequence is 16 residues long. V lost 3 bases, J lost 2 bases, and 14 bases lay in between. Drawing the rest from reference TRBV18 and TRBJ2-1, the complete variable domain is NAGVMQNPRHLVRRRGQEARLRCSPMKGHSHVYWYRQLPEEGLKFMVYLQKENIIDESGMPKERFSAEFPKEGPSILRIQQVVRGDSAAYFCASSPIRDSTYNEQFFGPGTRLTVL.

For the CDR3, the DNA is TGTGCCACCAGCATAGGACAGGTCACAGATACGCAGTATTTT. Encoded protein: CATSIGQVTDTQYF. The genes are TRBV15 and TRBJ2-3, with 7 bases aligning to TRBD1. The CDR3 length is 14 residues. Trimming removed 4 bases from V and 2 bases from J; junction bases left unmatched: 3. Germline V gene data show CDR1 as LNHNV and CDR2 as YYDKDF (reference sequence).